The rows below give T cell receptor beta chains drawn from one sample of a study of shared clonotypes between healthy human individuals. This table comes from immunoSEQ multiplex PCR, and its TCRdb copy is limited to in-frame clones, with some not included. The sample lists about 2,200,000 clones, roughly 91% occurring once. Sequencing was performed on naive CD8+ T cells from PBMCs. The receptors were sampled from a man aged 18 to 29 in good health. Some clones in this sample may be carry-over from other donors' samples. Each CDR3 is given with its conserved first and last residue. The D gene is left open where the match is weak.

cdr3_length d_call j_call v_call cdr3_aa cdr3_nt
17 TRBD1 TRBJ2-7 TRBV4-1 CASSLTTGTGSSYEQYF TGCGCCAGCAGCCTTACTACCGGGACAGGGAGCTCCTACGAGCAGTACTTC
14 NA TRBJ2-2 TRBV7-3 CASSLTGGAGELFF TGTGCCAGCAGCTTAACGGGCGGGGCCGGGGAGCTGTTTTTT
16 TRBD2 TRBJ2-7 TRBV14 CASSQDLTSGAYEQYF TGTGCCAGCAGCCAAGATTTAACTAGCGGGGCCTACGAGCAGTACTTC
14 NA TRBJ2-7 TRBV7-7 CASSLRESSYEQYF TGTGCCAGCAGCTTAAGGGAGAGCTCCTACGAGCAGTACTTC
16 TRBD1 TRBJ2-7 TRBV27 CASRDRAGGKTYEQYF TGTGCCAGCAGAGATAGGGCAGGGGGAAAAACCTACGAGCAGTACTTC
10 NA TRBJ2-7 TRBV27 CASSSDEQYF TGTGCCAGCAGTTCTGACGAGCAGTACTTC
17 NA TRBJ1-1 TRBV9 CASSAELRGAQGTEAFF TGTGCCAGCAGCGCCGAGCTGAGAGGCGCCCAAGGGACTGAAGCTTTCTTT
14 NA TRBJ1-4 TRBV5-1 CASSLVTGGEKLFF TGCGCCAGCAGCCTGGTTACAGGAGGTGAAAAACTGTTTTTT
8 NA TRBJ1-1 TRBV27 CASKEAFF TGTGCCAGCAAAGAAGCTTTCTTT
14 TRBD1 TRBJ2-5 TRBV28 CASTAGTGRETQYF TGTGCCAGCACCGCCGGGACAGGCAGAGAGACCCAGTACTTC
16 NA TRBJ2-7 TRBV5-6 CASSPQLGTAVYEQYF TGTGCCAGCAGCCCCCAACTGGGAACAGCAGTCTACGAGCAGTACTTC
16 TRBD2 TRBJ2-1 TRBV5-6 CASSSELAGWTNEQFF TGTGCCAGCAGCTCAGAACTAGCGGGATGGACCAATGAGCAGTTCTTC
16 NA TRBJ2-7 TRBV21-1 CASRAREYSGLYEQYF TGTGCCAGCAGGGCCAGGGAGTATAGCGGGCTCTACGAGCAGTACTTC
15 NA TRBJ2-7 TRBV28 CASSLSSGNSYEQYF TGTGCCAGCAGTTTATCTTCAGGGAACTCCTACGAGCAGTACTTC